This T cell receptor (beta chain) was identified during a study of T cells in Graves' hyperthyroidism and ophthalmopathy. General study results and limits: A model of 13 V-J pairs discriminated ophthalmopathy from stable hyperthyroidism. Most expanded thyroid clonotypes above 0.001 also appeared in blood.

Absence of ophthalmopathy progression within 18 months defined stable Graves' hyperthyroidism. About this clonotype: The antigen is unknown.

Germline V gene data show CDR1 as DFQATT and CDR2 as SNEGSKA (reference sequence). V lost 3 bases and J lost 3, with 12 bases in between. The CDR3 is 13 amino acids. Amplification of TCR beta CDR3 regions was performed using RNA transcripts as template. The TCR CDR3 first-round RT-PCR relied on the HTBI primer set. A single record per CDR3 protein comes from TCRdb applying MiXCR to the multiplex PCR reads. Of 500,000 to 600,000 distinct CDR3 sequences listed, 35% to 55% were seen once; the top ten hold approximately 7.5%. This receptor was taken from a young woman with Graves' hyperthyroidism. J is TRBJ2-7 and V is TRBV20-1; D is unresolved. Input material: peripheral blood or thyroid tissue (not recorded which). The CDR3 DNA sequence: TGCAGTGCTAGGGTCCAGCTCGACTACGAGCAGTACTTC. Protein: CSARVQLDYEQYF.